The 3 T cell receptor beta chains presented below share a single source sample, sequenced in a study of cytomegalovirus exposure and HLA in healthy donors. 60 Vbeta and 13 Jbeta primers were used in PCR. Clones were read by immunoSEQ multiplex PCR, and TCRdb kept only the in-frame ones, dropping some. In the table there are over 150,000 clones, 84% of which are singletons. Material: PBMCs. Source of these receptors: a man younger than 35 in good health and CMV-seronegative.

The table lists this clone with a count of one. This chain links TRBV4-1 with TRBJ1-2; no clear D. The CDR3 runs 13 residues. Trimming pared 3 bases from V and 0 bases from J, leaving 5 bases between. Germline V gene sequence: CDR1 MGHRA, CDR2 YSYEKL. The CDR3 loop reads CASSQLANYGYTF. For the CDR3, the DNA is TGCGCCAGCAGCCAGTTAGCTAACTATGGCTACACCTTC.

The chain employs TRBV19 and TRBJ1-1; TRBD1 is a possible D gene (5 bases). Deletions cut 1 base from V and 5 bases from J, with 11 bases between. The germline gives CDR1 LNHDA, CDR2 SQIVND (reference sequence). The CDR3 runs to 14 residues. CDR3 DNA: TGTGCCAGTAGTATAGGGGGCTGGATAACTGAAGCTTTCTTT. It codes for CASSIGGWITEAFF.

V gene TRBV1 combines with J gene TRBJ1-5. TRBV1 is termed a pseudogene. The CDR3 is made up of 17 amino acids. This CDR3 is CTSSQVVLEAGNQPQHF. The CDR3 bases are TGCACCAGCAGCCAAGTGGTCTTGGAGGCAGGCAATCAGCCCCAGCATTTT.